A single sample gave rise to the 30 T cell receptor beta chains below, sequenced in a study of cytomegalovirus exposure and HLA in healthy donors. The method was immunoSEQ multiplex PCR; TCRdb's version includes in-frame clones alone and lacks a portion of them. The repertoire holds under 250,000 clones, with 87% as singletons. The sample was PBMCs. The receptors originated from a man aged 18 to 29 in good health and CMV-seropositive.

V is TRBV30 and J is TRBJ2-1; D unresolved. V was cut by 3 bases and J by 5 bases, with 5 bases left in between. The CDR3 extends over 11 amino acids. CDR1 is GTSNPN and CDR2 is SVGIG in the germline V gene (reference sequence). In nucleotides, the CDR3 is TGTGCCTGGAGCCCCGACAATGAGCAGTTCTTC. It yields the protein CAWSPDNEQFF.

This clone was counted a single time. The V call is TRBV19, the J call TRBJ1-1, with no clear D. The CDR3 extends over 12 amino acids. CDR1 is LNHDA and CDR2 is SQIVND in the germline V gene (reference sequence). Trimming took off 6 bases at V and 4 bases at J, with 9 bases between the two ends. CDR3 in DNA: TGTGCCAGTAGGCTCCACGGCACTGAAGCTTTCTTT. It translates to CASRLHGTEAFF.

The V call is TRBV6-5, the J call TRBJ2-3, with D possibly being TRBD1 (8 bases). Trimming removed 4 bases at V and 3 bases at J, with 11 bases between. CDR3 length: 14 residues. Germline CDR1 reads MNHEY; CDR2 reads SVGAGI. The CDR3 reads CASSSQGGTDTQYF. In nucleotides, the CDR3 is TGTGCCAGCAGTTCACAGGGGGGGACAGATACGCAGTATTTT.

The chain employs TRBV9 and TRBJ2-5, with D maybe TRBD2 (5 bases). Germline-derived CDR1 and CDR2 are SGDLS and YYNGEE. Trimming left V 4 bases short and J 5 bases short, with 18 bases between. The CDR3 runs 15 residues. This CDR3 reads CASSSPPGSIETQYF. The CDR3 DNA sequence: TGTGCCAGCAGCTCGCCTCCGGGATCGATCGAGACCCAGTACTTC. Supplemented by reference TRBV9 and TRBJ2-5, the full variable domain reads DSGVTQTPKHLITATGQRVTLRCSPRSGDLSVYWYQQSLDQGLQFLIQYYNGEERAKGNILERFSAQQFPDLHSELNLSSLELGDSALYFCASSSPPGSIETQYFGPGTRLLVL.

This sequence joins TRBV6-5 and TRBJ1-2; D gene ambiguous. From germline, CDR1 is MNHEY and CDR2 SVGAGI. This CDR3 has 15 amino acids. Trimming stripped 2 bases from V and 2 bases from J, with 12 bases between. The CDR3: CASSYEYTLNYGYTF. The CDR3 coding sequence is TGTGCCAGCAGTTACGAGTACACATTGAACTATGGCTACACCTTC.

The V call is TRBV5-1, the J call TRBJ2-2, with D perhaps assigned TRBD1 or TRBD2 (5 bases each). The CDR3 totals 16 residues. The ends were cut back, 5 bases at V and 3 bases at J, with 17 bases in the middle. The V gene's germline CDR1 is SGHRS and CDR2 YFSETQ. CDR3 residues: CASRELRDADTGELFF. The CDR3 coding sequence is TGCGCCAGCAGAGAGCTAAGGGACGCTGACACCGGGGAGCTGTTTTTT.

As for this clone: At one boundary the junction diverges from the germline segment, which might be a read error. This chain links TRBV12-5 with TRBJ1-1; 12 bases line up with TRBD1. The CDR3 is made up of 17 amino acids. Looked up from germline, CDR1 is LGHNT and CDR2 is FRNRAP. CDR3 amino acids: CASGLVDGTGGAARAFF. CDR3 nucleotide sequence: TGTGCTAGTGGGTTGGTGGACGGGACAGGGGGCGCGGCGCGAGCTTTCTTT. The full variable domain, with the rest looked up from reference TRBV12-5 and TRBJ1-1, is DARVTQTPRHKVTEMGQEVTMRCQPILGHNTVFWYRQTMMQGLELLAYFRNRAPLDDSGMPKDRFSAEMPDATLATLKIQPSEPRDSAVYFCASGLVDGTGGAARAFFGQGTRLTVV.

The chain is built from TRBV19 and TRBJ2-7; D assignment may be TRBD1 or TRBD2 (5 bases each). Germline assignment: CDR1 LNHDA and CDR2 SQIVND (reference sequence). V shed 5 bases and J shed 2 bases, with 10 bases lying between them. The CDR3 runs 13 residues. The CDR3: CASSLGPAYEQYF. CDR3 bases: TGTGCCAGTAGTTTGGGACCCGCCTACGAGCAGTACTTC.

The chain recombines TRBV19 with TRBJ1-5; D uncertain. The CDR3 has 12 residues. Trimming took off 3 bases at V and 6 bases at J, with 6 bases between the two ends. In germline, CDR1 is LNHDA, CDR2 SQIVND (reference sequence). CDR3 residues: CASSIVFQPQHF. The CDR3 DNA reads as TGTGCCAGTAGTATTGTTTTTCAGCCCCAGCATTTT.

For the CDR3, the DNA is TGCAGCGTGGCCGGGACAGGGCTCCCCTACGAGCAGTACTTC. This gives the protein CSVAGTGLPYEQYF. V usage is TRBV29-1 and J usage is TRBJ2-7; 9 nucleotides agree with TRBD1. CDR1 is SQVTM, CDR2 ANQGSEA, per germline. The length of the CDR3 is 14 residues. V was clipped by 6 bases and J by 2 bases; unmatched bases: 8.

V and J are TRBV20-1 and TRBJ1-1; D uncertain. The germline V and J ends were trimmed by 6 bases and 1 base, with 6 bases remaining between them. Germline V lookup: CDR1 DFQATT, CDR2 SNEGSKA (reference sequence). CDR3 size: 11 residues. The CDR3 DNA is TGCAGTGCCAATCAGAACACTGAAGCTTTCTTT. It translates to CSANQNTEAFF.

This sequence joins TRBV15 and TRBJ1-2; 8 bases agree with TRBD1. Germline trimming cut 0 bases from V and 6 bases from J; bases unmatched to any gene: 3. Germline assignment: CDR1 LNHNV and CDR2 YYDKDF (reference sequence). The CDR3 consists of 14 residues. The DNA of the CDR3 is TGTGCCACCAGCAGAGAACCAGGGGGCGATGGCTACACCTTC. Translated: CATSREPGGDGYTF.

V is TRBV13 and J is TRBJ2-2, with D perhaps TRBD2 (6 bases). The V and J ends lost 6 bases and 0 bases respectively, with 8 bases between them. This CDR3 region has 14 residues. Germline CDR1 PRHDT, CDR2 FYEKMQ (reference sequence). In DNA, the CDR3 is TGTGCCAGCAGGACGGGAGCGAACACCGGGGAGCTGTTTTTT. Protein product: CASRTGANTGELFF.

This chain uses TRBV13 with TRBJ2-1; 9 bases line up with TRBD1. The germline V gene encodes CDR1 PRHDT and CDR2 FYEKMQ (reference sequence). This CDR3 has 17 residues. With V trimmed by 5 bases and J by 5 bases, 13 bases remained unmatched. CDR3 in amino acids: CASSRLGPGQGDNEQFF. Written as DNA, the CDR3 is TGTGCCAGCAGCCGCCTCGGGCCGGGACAGGGAGACAATGAGCAGTTCTTC. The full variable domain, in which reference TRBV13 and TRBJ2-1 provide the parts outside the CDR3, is AAGVIQSPRHLIKEKRETATLKCYPIPRHDTVYWYQQGPGQDPQFLISFYEKMQSDKGSIPDRFSAQQFSDYHSELNMSSLELGDSALYFCASSRLGPGQGDNEQFFGPGTRLTVL.

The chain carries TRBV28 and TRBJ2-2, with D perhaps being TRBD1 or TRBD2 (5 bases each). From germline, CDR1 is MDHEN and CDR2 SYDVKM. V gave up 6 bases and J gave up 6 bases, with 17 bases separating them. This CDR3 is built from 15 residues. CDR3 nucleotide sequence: TGTGCCAGCAGCCCTCTCGGGGCGCGGGCCGGGGAGCTGTTTTTT. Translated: CASSPLGARAGELFF.

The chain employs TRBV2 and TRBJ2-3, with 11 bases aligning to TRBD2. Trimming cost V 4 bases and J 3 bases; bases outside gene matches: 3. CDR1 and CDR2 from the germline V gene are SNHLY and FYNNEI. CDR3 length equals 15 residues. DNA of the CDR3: TGTGCCAGCAGTGGACTAGCGGGGATAACAGATACGCAGTATTTT. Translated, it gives CASSGLAGITDTQYF.

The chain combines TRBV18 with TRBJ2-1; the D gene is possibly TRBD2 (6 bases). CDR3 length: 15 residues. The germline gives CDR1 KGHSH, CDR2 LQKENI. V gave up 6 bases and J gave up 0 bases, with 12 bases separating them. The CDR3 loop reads CASSPSELSYNEQFF. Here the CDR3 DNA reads TGTGCCAGCTCCCCTAGCGAACTCTCCTACAATGAGCAGTTCTTC.

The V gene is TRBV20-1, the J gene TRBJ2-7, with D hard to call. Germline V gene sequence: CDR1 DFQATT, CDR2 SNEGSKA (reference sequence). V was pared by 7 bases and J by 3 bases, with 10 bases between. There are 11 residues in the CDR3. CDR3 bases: TGCAGTGTAGGCATCAGCTACGAGCAGTACTTC. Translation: CSVGISYEQYF.

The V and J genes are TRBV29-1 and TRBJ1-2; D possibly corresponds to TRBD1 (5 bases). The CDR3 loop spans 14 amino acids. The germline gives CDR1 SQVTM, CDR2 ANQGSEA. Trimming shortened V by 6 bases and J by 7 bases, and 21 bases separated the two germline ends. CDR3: CSVHLGGSDTGYTF. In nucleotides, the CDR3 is TGCAGCGTCCATCTTGGGGGGTCTGACACTGGCTACACCTTC.

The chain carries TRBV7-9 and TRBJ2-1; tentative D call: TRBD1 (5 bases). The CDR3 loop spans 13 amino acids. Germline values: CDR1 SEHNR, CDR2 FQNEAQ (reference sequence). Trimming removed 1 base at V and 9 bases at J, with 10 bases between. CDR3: CASSLEGWIEQFF. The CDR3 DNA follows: TGTGCCAGCAGCTTAGAGGGGTGGATTGAGCAGTTCTTC.

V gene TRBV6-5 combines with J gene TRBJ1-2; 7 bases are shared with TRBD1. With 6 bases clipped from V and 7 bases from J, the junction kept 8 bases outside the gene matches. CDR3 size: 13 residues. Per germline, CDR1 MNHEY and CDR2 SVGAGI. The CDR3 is CASRTTGTGGYTF. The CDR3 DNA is TGTGCCAGCAGAACGACAGGGACGGGTGGCTACACCTTC.

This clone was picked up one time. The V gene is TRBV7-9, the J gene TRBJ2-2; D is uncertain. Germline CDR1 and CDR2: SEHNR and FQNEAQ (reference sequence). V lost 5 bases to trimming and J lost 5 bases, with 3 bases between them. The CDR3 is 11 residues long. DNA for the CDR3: TGTGCCAGCAGCCTAACCGGGGAGCTGTTTTTT. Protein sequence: CASSLTGELFF. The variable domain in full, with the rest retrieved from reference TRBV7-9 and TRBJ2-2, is DTGVSQNPRHKITKRGQNVTFRCDPISEHNRLYWYRQTLGQGPEFLTYFQNEAQLEKSRLLSDRFSAERPKGSFSTLEIQRTEQGDSAMYLCASSLTGELFFGEGSRLTVL.

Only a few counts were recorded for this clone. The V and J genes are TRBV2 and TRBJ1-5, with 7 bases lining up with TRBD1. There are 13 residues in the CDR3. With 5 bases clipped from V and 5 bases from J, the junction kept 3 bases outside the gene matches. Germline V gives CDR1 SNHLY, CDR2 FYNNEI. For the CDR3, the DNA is TGTGCCAGCAGTACAGGGGACCATCAGCCCCAGCATTTT. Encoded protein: CASSTGDHQPQHF.

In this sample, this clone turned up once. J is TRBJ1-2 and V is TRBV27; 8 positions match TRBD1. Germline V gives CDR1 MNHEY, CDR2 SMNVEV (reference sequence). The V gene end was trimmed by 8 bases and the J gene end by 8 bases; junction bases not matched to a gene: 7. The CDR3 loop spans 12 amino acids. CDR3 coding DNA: TGTGCCAGCTTCACAGGGGGTATCGGCTACACCTTC. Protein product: CASFTGGIGYTF.

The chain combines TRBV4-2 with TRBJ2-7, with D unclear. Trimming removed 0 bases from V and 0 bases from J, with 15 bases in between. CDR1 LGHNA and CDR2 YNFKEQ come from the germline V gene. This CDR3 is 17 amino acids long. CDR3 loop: CASSQDNPVQASYEQYF. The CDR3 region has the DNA TGTGCCAGCAGCCAAGATAACCCGGTGCAGGCCTCCTACGAGCAGTACTTC.

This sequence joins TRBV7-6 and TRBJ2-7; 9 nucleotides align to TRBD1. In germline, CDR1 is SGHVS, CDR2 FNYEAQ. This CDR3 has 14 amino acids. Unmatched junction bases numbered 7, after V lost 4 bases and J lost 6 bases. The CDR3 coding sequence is TGTGCCAGCAGCTCCGGACAGGGGTCAGGCGAGCAGTACTTC. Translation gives CASSSGQGSGEQYF.

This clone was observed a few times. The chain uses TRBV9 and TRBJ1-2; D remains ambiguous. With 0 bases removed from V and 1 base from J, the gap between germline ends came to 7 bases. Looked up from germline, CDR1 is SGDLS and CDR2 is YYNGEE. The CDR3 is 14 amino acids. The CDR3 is CASSVGASNYGYTF. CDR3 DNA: TGTGCCAGCAGCGTAGGGGCCAGTAACTATGGCTACACCTTC.

CDR3 in DNA: TGTGCCACCAGCAGAGCTAACTATGGCTACACCTTC. Residues: CATSRANYGYTF. The gene calls are TRBV15 and TRBJ1-2; D uncertain. From germline, CDR1 is LNHNV and CDR2 YYDKDF (reference sequence). This CDR3 is 12 amino acids long. V dropped 1 base and J dropped 0 bases, with 0 bases sitting between them.

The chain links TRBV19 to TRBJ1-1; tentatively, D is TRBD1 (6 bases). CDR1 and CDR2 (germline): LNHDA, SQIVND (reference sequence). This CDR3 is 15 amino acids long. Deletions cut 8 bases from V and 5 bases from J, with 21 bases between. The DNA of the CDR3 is TGTGCCAGTCGTTCTAACGGGCAGGGGCGAACTGAAGCTTTCTTT. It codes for CASRSNGQGRTEAFF.

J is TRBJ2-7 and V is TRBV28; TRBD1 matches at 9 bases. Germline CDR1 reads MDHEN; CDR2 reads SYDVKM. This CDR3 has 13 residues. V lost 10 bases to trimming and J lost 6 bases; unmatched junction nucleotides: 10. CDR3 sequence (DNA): TGTGCCACACATAGGGGACAGGGTCTCGAGCAGTACTTC. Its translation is CATHRGQGLEQYF.